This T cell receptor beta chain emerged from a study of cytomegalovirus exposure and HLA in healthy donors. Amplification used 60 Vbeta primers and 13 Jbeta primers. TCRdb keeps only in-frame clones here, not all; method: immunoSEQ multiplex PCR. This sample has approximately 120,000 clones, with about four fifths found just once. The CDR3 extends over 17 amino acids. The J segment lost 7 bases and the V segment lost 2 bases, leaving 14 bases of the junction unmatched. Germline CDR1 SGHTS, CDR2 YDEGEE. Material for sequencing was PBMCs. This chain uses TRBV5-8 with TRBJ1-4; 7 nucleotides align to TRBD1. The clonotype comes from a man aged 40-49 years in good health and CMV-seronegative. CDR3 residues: CASSLEGAIGSGEKLFF. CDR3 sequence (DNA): TGTGCCAGCAGCTTAGAGGGGGCGATCGGATCGGGTGAAAAACTGTTTTTT. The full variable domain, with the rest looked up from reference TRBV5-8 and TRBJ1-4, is EAGVTQSPTHLIKTRGQQATLRCSPISGHTSVYWYQQALGLGLQFLLWYDEGEERNRGNFPPRFSGRQFPNYSSELNVNALELEDSALYLCASSLEGAIGSGEKLFFGSGTQLSVL.